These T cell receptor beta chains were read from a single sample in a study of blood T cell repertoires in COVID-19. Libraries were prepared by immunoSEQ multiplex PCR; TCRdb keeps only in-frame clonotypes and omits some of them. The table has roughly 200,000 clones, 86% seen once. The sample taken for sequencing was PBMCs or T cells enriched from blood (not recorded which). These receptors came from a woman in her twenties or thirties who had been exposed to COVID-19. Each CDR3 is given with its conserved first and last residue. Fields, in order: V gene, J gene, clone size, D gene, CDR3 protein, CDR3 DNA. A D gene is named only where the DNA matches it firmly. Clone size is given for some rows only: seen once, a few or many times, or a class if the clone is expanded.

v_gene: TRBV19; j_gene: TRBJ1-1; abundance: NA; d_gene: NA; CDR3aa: CASSRSGDTEAFF; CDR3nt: TGTGCCAGTAGTAGGTCAGGGGACACTGAAGCTTTCTTT
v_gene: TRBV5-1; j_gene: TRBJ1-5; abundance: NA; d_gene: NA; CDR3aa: CASSLAGGYQPQHF; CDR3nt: TGCGCCAGCAGCTTGGCGGGGGGGTATCAGCCCCAGCATTTT
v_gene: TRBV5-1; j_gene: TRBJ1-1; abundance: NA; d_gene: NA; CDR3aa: CASSLPGFEAFF; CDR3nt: TGCGCCAGCAGCTTGCCAGGGTTTGAAGCTTTCTTT
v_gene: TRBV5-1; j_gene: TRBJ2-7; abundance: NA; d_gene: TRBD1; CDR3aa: CASSLVAGGEQYF; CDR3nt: TGCGCCAGCAGCTTGGTGGCAGGGGGCGAGCAGTACTTC
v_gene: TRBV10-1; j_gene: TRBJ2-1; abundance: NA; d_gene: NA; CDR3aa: CASSDSLNEQFF; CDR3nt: TGCGCCAGCAGTGACTCCCTCAATGAGCAGTTCTTC
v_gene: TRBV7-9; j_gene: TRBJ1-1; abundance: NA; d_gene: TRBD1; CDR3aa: CASSPFIDRGGTEAFF; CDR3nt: TGTGCCAGCAGCCCCTTCATAGACAGGGGAGGCACTGAAGCTTTCTTT
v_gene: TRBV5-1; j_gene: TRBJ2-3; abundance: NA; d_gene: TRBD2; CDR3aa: CASSLRGGLTDTQYF; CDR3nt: TGCGCCAGCAGCTTGCGCGGGGGGTTAACAGATACGCAGTATTTT
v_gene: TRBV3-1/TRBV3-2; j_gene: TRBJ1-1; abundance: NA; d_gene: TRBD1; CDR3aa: CASTPYRGTEAFF; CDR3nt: TGTGCCAGCACACCCTACAGGGGCACTGAAGCTTTCTTT
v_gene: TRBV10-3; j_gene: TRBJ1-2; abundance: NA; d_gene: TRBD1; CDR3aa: CAISEDRGRFGYTF; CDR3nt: TGTGCCATCAGCGAGGACAGGGGGCGATTCGGCTACACCTTC
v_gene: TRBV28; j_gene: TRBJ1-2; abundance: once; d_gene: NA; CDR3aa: CASSLWGFYGYTF; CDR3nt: TGTGCCAGCAGTTTATGGGGCTTTTATGGCTACACCTTC
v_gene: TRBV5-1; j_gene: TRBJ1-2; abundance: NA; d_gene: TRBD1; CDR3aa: CASSGTGNSGYTF; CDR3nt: TGCGCCAGCAGCGGGACAGGGAATAGTGGCTACACCTTC
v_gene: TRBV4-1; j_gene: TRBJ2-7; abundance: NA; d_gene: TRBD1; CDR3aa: CASSPTPGQGMYEQYF; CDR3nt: TGCGCCAGCAGCCCGACTCCGGGACAGGGAATGTACGAGCAGTACTTC
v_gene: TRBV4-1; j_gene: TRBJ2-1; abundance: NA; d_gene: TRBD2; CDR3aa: CASSQEGLAGVLSSYNEQFF; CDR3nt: TGCGCCAGCAGCCAAGAGGGCCTAGCGGGGGTTCTCAGCTCCTACAATGAGCAGTTCTTC
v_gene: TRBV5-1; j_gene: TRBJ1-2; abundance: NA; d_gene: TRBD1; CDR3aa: CASSSGQSPGGYTF; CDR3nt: TGCGCCAGCAGCTCGGGACAGTCCCCTGGTGGCTACACCTTC
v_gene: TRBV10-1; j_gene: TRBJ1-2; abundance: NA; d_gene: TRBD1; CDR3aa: CASSPGQGYGYTF; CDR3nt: TGCGCCAGCAGCCCGGGACAGGGCTATGGCTACACCTTC
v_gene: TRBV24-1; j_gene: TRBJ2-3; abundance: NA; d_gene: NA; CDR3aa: CATSPGNSLAAQYF; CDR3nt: TGTGCCACCAGTCCCGGCAACTCCCTCGCGGCGCAGTATTTT
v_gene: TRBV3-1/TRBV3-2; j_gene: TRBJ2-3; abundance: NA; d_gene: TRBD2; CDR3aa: CASSHLASGGALETDTQYF; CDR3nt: TGTGCCAGCAGCCATCTCGCTAGCGGGGGGGCCCTAGAGACAGATACGCAGTATTTT
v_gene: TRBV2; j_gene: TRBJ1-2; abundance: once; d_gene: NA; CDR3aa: CASSEDGRGYTF; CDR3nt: TGTGCCAGCAGTGAGGACGGGAGAGGCTACACCTTC
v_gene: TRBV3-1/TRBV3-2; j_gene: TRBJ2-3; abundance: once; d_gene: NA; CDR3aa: CASSPSRATGTDTQYF; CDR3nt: TGTGCCAGCAGCCCCTCCAGGGCCACCGGGACAGATACGCAGTATTTT
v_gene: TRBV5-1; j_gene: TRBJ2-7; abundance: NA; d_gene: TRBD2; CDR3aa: CASSSVVGRGVGEQYF; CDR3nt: TGCGCCAGCAGCTCAGTCGTGGGACGGGGGGTAGGAGAGCAGTACTTC
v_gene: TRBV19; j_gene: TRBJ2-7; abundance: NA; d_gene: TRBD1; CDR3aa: CASSRTGGSSYEQYF; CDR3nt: TGTGCCAGTAGTAGAACAGGGGGCTCCTCCTACGAGCAGTACTTC
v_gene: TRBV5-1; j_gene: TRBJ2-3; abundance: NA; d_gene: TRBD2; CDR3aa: CASRRRTSGGALGTDTQYF; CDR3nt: TGCGCCAGCAGGAGGAGGACTAGCGGGGGGGCTTTAGGAACAGATACGCAGTATTTT
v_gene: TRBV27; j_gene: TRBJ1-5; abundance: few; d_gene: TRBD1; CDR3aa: CASSPRATGVGNQPQHF; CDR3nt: TGTGCCAGCAGTCCACGGGCCACAGGGGTGGGCAATCAGCCCCAGCATTTT
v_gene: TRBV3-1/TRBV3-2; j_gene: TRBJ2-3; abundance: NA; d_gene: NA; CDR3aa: CASSQDTQGEEDTQYF; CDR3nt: TGTGCCAGCAGCCAAGATACCCAGGGGGAGGAAGATACGCAGTATTTT
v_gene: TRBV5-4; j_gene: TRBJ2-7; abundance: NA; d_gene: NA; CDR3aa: CASSLGSGVGAYEQYF; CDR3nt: TGTGCCAGCAGCTTGGGTTCCGGGGTAGGCGCCTACGAGCAGTACTTC
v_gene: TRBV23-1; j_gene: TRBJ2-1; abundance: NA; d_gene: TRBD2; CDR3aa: CASSPRGLAGGRNEQFF; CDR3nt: TGCGCCAGCAGTCCTCGCGGACTAGCGGGGGGTAGGAATGAGCAGTTCTTC
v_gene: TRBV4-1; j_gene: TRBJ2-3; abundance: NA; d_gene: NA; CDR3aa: CASSQASGVRTQYF; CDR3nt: TGCGCCAGCAGCCAAGCGTCGGGGGTGCGGACGCAGTATTTT
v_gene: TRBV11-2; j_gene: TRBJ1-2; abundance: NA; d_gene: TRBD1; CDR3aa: CASSLPHRGLHGYTF; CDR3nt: TGTGCCAGCAGCTTACCCCACAGGGGATTGCATGGCTACACCTTC
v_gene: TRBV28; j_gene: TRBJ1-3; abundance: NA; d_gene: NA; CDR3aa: CASTLQGGNTIYF; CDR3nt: TGTGCCAGCACCCTGCAGGGTGGAAACACCATATATTTT
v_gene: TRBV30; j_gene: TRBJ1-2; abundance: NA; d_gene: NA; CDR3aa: CAWRRDRRGYGYTF; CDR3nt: TGTGCCTGGAGGAGGGACCGGCGGGGGTATGGCTACACCTTC
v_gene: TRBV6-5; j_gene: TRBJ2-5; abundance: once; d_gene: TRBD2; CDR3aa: CASSTLAGGPETQYF; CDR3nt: TGTGCCAGCAGTACCCTAGCGGGGGGGCCAGAGACCCAGTACTTC
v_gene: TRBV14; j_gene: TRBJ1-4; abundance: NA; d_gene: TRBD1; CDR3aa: CASSPYRGTNEKLFF; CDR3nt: TGTGCCAGCAGCCCATACAGGGGGACTAATGAAAAACTGTTTTTT
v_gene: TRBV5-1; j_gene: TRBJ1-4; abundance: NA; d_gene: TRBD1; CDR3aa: CASTGGVETNEKLFF; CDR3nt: TGCGCCAGTACAGGGGGAGTTGAAACTAATGAAAAACTGTTTTTT
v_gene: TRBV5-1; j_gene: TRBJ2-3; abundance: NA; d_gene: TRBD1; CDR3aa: CASSLGDRATDTQYF; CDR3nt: TGCGCCAGCAGCTTGGGGGACAGAGCCACAGATACGCAGTATTTT
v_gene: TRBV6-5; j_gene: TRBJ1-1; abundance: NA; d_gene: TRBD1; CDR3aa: CASTPGQGHTEAFF; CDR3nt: TGTGCCAGCACTCCGGGACAGGGACACACTGAAGCTTTCTTT
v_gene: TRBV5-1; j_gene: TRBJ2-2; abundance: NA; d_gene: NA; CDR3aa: CASSLATGGLTGELFF; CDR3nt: TGCGCCAGCAGCCTAGCCACGGGGGGCCTCACCGGGGAGCTGTTTTTT
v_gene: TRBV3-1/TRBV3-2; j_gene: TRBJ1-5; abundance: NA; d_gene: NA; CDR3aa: CASSQDSAGVQPQHF; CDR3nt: TGTGCCAGCAGCCAAGATTCGGCAGGGGTTCAGCCCCAGCATTTT
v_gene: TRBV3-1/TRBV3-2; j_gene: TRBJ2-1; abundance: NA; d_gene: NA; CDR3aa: CASSPCLVCEQFF; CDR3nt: TGTGCCAGCAGTCCCTGCCTAGTTTGTGAGCAGTTCTTC
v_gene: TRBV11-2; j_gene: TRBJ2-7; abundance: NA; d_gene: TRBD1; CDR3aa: CASSLEGQLSYEQYF; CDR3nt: TGTGCCAGCAGCTTAGAGGGACAGCTCTCCTACGAGCAGTACTTC
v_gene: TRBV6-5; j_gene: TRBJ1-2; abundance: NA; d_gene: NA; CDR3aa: CASRSTGLYGYTF; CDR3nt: TGTGCCAGCAGGTCAACAGGGCTCTATGGCTACACCTTC
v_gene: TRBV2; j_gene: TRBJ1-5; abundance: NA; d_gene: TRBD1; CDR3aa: CASSSGTGPRQGQPQHF; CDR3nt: TGTGCCAGCAGTTCCGGGACAGGCCCTAGGCAGGGTCAGCCCCAGCATTTT
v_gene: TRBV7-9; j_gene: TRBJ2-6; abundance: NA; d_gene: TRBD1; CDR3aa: CASSWGQGAAGANVLTF; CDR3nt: TGTGCCAGCAGCTGGGGACAGGGGGCTGCTGGGGCCAACGTCCTGACTTTC
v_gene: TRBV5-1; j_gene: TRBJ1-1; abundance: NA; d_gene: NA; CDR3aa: CASSQGTFRDTEAFF; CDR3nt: TGCGCCAGCAGCCAAGGCACGTTCAGGGACACTGAAGCTTTCTTT
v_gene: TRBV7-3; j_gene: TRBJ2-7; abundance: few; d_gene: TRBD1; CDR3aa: CASSSGMTGTHEQYF; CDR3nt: TGTGCCAGCAGCTCCGGAATGACAGGGACCCACGAGCAGTACTTC
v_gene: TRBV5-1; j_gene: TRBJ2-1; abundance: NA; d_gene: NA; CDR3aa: CASSLVEGNEQFF; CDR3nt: TGCGCCAGCAGCTTGGTGGAGGGCAATGAGCAGTTCTTC
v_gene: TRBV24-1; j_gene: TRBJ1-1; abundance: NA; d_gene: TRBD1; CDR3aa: CATSTGTDTEAFF; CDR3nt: TGTGCCACCTCGACAGGGACAGACACTGAAGCTTTCTTT
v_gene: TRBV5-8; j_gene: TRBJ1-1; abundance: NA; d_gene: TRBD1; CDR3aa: CASSWQGANTEAFF; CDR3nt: TGTGCCAGCAGCTGGCAGGGGGCGAACACTGAAGCTTTCTTT
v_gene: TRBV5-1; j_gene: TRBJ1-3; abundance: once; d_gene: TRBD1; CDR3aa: CASSLETGAHTIYF; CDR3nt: TGCGCCAGCAGCTTGGAGACAGGGGCACACACCATATATTTT
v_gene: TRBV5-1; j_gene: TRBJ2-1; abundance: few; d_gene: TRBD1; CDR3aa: CASSPRQGGNEQFF; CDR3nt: TGCGCCAGCAGCCCTCGACAGGGGGGCAATGAGCAGTTCTTC
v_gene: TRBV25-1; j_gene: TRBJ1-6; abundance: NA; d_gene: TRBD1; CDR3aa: CASSRPGQSKSPLHF; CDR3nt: TGTGCCAGCAGCCGACCGGGACAGTCAAAGTCACCCCTCCACTTT